The sequence of this TCR beta chain was determined in a study of Graves' ophthalmopathy and Graves' hyperthyroidism. Amplification targeted the TCR beta CDR3 regions, with RNA transcripts as the source material. First-round RT-PCR used HTBI primers; second-round multiplex PCR followed. TCRdb re-called the multiplex PCR reads with MiXCR, one entry per CDR3 protein. The profile shows 650,000 to 900,000 distinct CDR3 sequences, around 40% of them singletons. Trimming pared 3 bases from V and 4 bases from J, leaving 16 bases between. The CDR3 consists of 15 residues. Germline CDR1 is SGDLS and CDR2 is YYNGEE.

The clonotype was recovered from an adult man with Graves' ophthalmopathy. The chain carries TRBV9 and TRBJ1-1, with D tentatively TRBD1 (6 bases). Sequencing used peripheral blood. CDR3 in DNA: TGTGCCAGCAGCGAGGACCTACAGGGACCCACTGAAGCTTTCTTT. Residues: CASSEDLQGPTEAFF.